Listed below are T cell receptor beta chains from one sample, sequenced in a study of blood T cell repertoires in COVID-19. Repertoires were generated with immunoSEQ multiplex PCR, while TCRdb's copy carries only in-frame clones and drops some. The top ten clones hold over 9.5% of a sample with about 140,000 clones, approximately 89% of them seen once. The source material was peripheral blood. Every receptor here comes from a man aged 55-75 years with active or convalescent COVID-19. Both conserved end residues are part of each CDR3. D genes are given only for firm matches. Only some rows state a clone size, as once, few, many or a class for expanded clones.

NA	TRBV5-4	NA	TRBJ2-7	CASSQDSTRGSYEQYF	TGTGCCAGCAGCCAAGACTCGACCCGGGGGTCCTACGAGCAGTACTTC
TRBD1	TRBV4-2	few	TRBJ1-4	CASTPQGANEKLFF	TGTGCCAGCACTCCTCAGGGGGCTAATGAAAAACTGTTTTTT
NA	TRBV28	NA	TRBJ1-5	CASSLDPDYQPQHF	TGTGCCAGCAGTCTAGACCCGGACTATCAGCCCCAGCATTTT
TRBD1	TRBV6-1	NA	TRBJ1-5	CASSEARGTAVNQPQHF	TGTGCCAGCAGTGAAGCCCGCGGGACAGCCGTCAATCAGCCCCAGCATTTT
NA	TRBV11-2	NA	TRBJ1-1	CASSLQYLNTEAFF	TGTGCCAGCAGCTTACAGTATCTTAACACTGAAGCTTTCTTT
TRBD1	TRBV6-5	NA	TRBJ2-3	CASSYSAGQGADTQYF	TGTGCCAGCAGTTACTCGGCGGGACAGGGGGCAGATACGCAGTATTTT
NA	TRBV3-1/TRBV3-2	NA	TRBJ2-7	CASSYGNEEYF	TGTGCCAGCAGCTACGGAAACGAGGAGTACTTC
TRBD2	TRBV9	NA	TRBJ2-1	CASSSPRATSGAYNEQFF	TGTGCCAGCAGCTCCCCGAGGGCCACTAGCGGTGCCTACAATGAGCAGTTCTTC
NA	TRBV11-2	NA	TRBJ2-1	CASSLDSQHPSYNEQFF	TGTGCCAGCAGCTTAGATTCCCAACACCCTTCTTACAATGAGCAGTTCTTC
TRBD2	TRBV7-9	NA	TRBJ2-1	CASSPLAGGSYNEQFF	TGTGCCAGCAGCCCCTTAGCGGGAGGCTCCTACAATGAGCAGTTCTTC
NA	TRBV18	NA	TRBJ1-1	CASSPRQGEAFF	TGTGCCAGCTCACCACGGCAGGGGGAAGCTTTCTTT
TRBD1	TRBV5-1	NA	TRBJ1-3	CASSSNQGAGNTIYF	TGCGCCAGCAGTTCCAATCAGGGGGCTGGAAACACCATATATTTT
TRBD2	TRBV7-6	NA	TRBJ2-5	CASSMGLAGVGETQYF	TGTGCCAGCAGCATGGGACTAGCGGGAGTAGGAGAGACCCAGTACTTC
NA	TRBV24-1	NA	TRBJ1-1	CATSDSSRAPGTEAFF	TGTGCCACCAGTGATTCGTCTCGGGCCCCGGGGACTGAAGCTTTCTTT
NA	TRBV7-3	NA	TRBJ2-1	CASSLTGASNEQFF	TGTGCCAGCAGCTTGACAGGCGCCTCCAATGAGCAGTTCTTC
TRBD2	TRBV6-6	NA	TRBJ2-7	CASDLTSGSYEQYF	TGTGCCAGCGATTTGACTAGCGGCTCCTACGAGCAGTACTTC
NA	TRBV2	NA	TRBJ2-3	CASTYTDTQYF	TGTGCCAGCACCTACACAGATACGCAGTATTTT